The present entry profiles one T cell receptor beta chain with its context. Germline loops: CDR1 SEHNR, CDR2 FQNEAQ (reference sequence). V shed 0 bases and J shed 3 bases, with 5 bases lying between them. This CDR3 has 13 residues. The data stem from a study of cytomegalovirus exposure and HLA in healthy donors. Study as a whole: The roughly 110 validation repertoires matched the approximately 670 first-cohort repertoires in platform, a later analysis reported.

The data were produced by immunoSEQ multiplex PCR, yet TCRdb's version contains in-frame clones alone and is incomplete. The data show 130,000 or so clones, roughly 89% seen once. The specimen was PBMCs. This receptor was obtained from a woman between 18 and 30 years old in good health and CMV-seronegative. The V and J genes are TRBV7-9 and TRBJ1-2; D is possibly TRBD1 (5 bases). The CDR3 loop is CASSLAGDYGYTF. The CDR3 DNA reads TGTGCCAGCAGCTTAGCAGGGGACTATGGCTACACCTTC.